This T cell receptor (beta chain) stems from a study of human T cells and chemical hapten exposure. Looking at the study overall: The study sensitized with 2% DPC on a roughly 2 cm by roughly 2 cm patch of upper inner arm skin. Points from the study as a whole: The count of PT1 expanded TCRs correlated positively with patch test score.

This clonotype appeared many times. Its antigen is as yet unknown. TCRdb itself ran the RACE reads through MiXCR, one entry per CDR3 protein. Of more than 95,000 distinct CDR3 sequences in the sample, roughly 27% are singletons; the top ten hold about a tenth. The CDR3 is 14 amino acids. V gave up 1 base and J gave up 5 bases, with 14 bases separating them. Germline V gene sequence: CDR1 DFQATT, CDR2 SNEGSKA (reference sequence). Time point in this sample: patch test 3, about 24 weeks after DPC sensitization. Treatment meaning: therapeutic diphenylcyclopropenone sensitization with weekly scalp DPC. Blood draws came first, before each patch test. Donation of samples came from alopecia patients who were 18 to 70 years old and suitable for DPC.

Sequenced material: whole blood, taken in connection with sensitization to the hapten diphenylcyclopropenone (DPC). J is TRBJ1-2 and V is TRBV20-1; D is ambiguous. The TCR comes from a man aged 35 to 55 with alopecia areata. Some clones in this sample may be carry-over from other donors' samples. The CDR3, as DNA: TGCAGTGCTAGAGTACAGCAGAACGCATATGGCTACACCTTC. Its protein is CSARVQQNAYGYTF.